Listed here is a single TCR beta chain. The data stem from a study of CD8 T cells in Susac syndrome. RNA totalling roughly 0.5 to 1 ug underwent reverse transcription with random hexamers. The amplification used immunoSEQ multiplex PCR on TCR beta CDR3; it spanned 54 Vbeta and 13 Jbeta. TCRdb re-analysed the immunoSEQ multiplex PCR reads in MiXCR, keeping a single row per CDR3 protein. This table holds around 200,000 distinct CDR3 sequences, approximately 95% found once. The CDR3 loop spans 14 amino acids. Unmatched junction bases numbered 8, after V lost 5 bases and J lost 10 bases. In blood CD8+ and CD4+ T cells, TCR beta underwent sequencing.

The TCR comes from a human donor with multiple sclerosis. The sequenced sample was CD4+ T cells from PBMCs. The chain has TRBV23-1 and TRBJ1-1; 12 bases line up with TRBD1. TRBV23-1 is reported as an ORF; its role is uncertain. This CDR3 is CASSWDRGQDGAFF. The CDR3 DNA follows: TGCGCCAGCAGTTGGGACAGGGGGCAGGATGGAGCTTTCTTT.